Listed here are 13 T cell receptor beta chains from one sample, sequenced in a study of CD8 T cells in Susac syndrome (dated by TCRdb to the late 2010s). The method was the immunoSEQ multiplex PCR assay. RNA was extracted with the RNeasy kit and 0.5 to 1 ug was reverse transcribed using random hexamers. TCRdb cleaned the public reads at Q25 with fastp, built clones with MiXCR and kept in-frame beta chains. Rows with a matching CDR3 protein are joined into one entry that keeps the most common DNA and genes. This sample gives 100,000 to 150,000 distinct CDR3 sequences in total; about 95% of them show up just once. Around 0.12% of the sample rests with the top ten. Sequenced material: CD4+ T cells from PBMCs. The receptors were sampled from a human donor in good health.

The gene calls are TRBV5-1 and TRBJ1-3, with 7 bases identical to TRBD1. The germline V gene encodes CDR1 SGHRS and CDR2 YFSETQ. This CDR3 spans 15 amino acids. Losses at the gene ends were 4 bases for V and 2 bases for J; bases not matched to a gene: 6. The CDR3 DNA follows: TGCGCCAGCAGCGGATCACAGGGGACTGGAAACACCATATATTTT. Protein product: CASSGSQGTGNTIYF.

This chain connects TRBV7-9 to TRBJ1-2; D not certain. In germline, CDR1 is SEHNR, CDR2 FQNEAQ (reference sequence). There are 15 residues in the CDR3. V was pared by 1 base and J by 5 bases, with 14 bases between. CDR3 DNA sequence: TGTGCCAGCAGCTTAGATAACGTCGCGAGATATGGCTACACCTTC. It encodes CASSLDNVARYGYTF. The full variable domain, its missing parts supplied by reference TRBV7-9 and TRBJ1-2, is DTGVSQNPRHKITKRGQNVTFRCDPISEHNRLYWYRQTLGQGPEFLTYFQNEAQLEKSRLLSDRFSAERPKGSFSTLEIQRTEQGDSAMYLCASSLDNVARYGYTFGSGTRLTVV.

For the CDR3, the DNA is TGTGCCAGCAGCTCAGGGAGCCGCTACACCTTC. This encodes CASSSGSRYTF. This chain uses TRBV6-5 with TRBJ1-2; perhaps TRBD1 as D (5 bases). The CDR3 extends over 11 amino acids. V was shortened by 6 bases and J by 9 bases, with 11 bases between the two germline ends. CDR1 MNHEY and CDR2 SVGAGI come from the germline V gene.

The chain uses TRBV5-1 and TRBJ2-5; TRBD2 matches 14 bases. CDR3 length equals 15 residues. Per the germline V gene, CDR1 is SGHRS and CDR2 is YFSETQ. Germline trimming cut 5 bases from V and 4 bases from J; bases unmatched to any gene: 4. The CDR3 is CASRRLAGGRETQYF. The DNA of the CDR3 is TGCGCCAGCAGAAGACTAGCGGGAGGGCGAGAGACCCAGTACTTC. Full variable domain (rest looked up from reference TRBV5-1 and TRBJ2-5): KAGVTQTPRYLIKTRGQQVTLSCSPISGHRSVSWYQQTPGQGLQFLFEYFSETQRNKGNFPGRFSGRQFSNSRSEMNVSTLELGDSALYLCASRRLAGGRETQYFGPGTRLLVL.

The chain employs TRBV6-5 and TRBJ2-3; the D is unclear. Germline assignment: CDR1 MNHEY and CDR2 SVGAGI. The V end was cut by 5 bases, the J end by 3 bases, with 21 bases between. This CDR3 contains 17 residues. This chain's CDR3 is CASSTRGYGGGTDTQYF. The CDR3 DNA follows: TGTGCCAGCAGTACCCGAGGATACGGTGGTGGGACAGATACGCAGTATTTT.

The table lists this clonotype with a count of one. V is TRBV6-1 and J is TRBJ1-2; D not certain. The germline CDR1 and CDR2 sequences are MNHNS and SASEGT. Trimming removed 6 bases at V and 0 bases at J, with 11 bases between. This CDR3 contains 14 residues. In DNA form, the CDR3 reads TGTGCCAGCAGGATGGCGTCAACTAACTATGGCTACACCTTC. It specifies CASRMASTNYGYTF.

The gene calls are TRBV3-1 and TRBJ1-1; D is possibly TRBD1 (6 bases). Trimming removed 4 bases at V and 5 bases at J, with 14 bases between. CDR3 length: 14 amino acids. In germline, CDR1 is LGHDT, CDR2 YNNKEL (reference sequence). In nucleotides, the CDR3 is TGTGCCAGCAGCCGCCGACAGGCGAGTACTGAAGCTTTCTTT. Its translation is CASSRRQASTEAFF. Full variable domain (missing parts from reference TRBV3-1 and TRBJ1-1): DTAVSQTPKYLVTQMGNDKSIKCEQNLGHDTMYWYKQDSKKFLKIMFSYNNKELIINETVPNRFSPKSPDKAHLNLHINSLELGDSAVYFCASSRRQASTEAFFGQGTRLTVV.

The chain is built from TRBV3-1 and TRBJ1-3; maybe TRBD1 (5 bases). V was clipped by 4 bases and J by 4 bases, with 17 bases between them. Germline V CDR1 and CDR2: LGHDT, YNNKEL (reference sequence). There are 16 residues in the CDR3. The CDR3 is CASSPSDTLRGNTIYF. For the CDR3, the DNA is TGTGCCAGCAGCCCCTCGGACACTCTAAGGGGAAACACCATATATTTT.

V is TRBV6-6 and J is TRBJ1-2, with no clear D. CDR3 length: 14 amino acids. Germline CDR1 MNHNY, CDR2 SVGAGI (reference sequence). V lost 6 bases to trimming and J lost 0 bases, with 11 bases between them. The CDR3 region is CASRPTTTNYGYTF. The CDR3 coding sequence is TGTGCCAGCAGGCCCACTACAACTAACTATGGCTACACCTTC.

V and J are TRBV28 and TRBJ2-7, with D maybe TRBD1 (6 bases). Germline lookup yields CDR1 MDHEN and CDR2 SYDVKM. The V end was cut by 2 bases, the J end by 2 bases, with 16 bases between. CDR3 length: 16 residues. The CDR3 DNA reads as TGTGCCAGCAGTTTAATCCCCACAACAGGGACCTACGAGCAGTACTTC. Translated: CASSLIPTTGTYEQYF.

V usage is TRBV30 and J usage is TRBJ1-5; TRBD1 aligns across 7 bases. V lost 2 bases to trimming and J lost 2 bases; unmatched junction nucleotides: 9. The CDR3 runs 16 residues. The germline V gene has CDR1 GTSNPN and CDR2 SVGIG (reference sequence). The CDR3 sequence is CAWSHNTGARNQPQHF. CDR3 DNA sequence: TGTGCCTGGAGTCATAACACAGGGGCCCGCAATCAGCCCCAGCATTTT.

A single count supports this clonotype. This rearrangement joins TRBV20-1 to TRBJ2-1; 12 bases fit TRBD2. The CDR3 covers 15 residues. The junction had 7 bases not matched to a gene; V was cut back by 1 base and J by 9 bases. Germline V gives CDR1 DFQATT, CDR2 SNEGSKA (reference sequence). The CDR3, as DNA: TGCAGTGCTAGAGGACTAGCGGGAGTTAATGGTGAGCAGTTCTTC. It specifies CSARGLAGVNGEQFF.

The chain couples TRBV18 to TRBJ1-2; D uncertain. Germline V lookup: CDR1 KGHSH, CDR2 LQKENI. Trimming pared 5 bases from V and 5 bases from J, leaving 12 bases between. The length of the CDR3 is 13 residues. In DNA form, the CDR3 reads TGTGCCAGCTCAACCCGGACGGATTATGGCTACACCTTC. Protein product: CASSTRTDYGYTF. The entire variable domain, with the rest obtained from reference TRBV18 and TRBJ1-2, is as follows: NAGVMQNPRHLVRRRGQEARLRCSPMKGHSHVYWYRQLPEEGLKFMVYLQKENIIDESGMPKERFSAEFPKEGPSILRIQQVVRGDSAAYFCASSTRTDYGYTFGSGTRLTVV.